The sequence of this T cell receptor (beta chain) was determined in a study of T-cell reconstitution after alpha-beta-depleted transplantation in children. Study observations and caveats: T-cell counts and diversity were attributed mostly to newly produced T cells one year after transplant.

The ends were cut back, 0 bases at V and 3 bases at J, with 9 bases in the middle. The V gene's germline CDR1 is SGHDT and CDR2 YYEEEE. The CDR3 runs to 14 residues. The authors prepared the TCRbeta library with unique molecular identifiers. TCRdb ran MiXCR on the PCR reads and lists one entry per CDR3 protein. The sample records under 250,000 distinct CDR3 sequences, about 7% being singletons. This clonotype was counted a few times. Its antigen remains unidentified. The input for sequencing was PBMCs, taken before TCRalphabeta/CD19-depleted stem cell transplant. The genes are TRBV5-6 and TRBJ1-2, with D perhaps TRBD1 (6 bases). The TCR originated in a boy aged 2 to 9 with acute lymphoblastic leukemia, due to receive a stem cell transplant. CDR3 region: CASSLGGAHYGYTF. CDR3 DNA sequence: TGTGCCAGCAGCTTGGGGGGGGCCCACTATGGCTACACCTTC.